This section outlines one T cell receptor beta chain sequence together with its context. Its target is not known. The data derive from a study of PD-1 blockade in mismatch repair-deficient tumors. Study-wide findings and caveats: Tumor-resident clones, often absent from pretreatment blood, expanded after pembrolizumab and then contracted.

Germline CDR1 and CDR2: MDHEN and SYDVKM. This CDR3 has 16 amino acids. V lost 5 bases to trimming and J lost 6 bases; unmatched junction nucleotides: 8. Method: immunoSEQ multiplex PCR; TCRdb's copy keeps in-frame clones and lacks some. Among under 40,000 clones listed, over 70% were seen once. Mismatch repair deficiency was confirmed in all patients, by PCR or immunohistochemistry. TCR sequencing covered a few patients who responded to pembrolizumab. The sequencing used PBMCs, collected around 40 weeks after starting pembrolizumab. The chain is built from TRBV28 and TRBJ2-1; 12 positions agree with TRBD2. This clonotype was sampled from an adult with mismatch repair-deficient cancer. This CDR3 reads CASSGSGTSGFNEQFF. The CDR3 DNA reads TGTGCCAGCAGTGGAAGCGGGACTAGCGGGTTCAATGAGCAGTTCTTC. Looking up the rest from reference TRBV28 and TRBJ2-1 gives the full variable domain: DVKVTQSSRYLVKRTGEKVFLECVQDMDHENMFWYRQDPGLGLRLIYFSYDVKMKEKGDIPEGYSVSREKKERFSLILESASTNQTSMYLCASSGSGTSGFNEQFFGPGTRLTVL.